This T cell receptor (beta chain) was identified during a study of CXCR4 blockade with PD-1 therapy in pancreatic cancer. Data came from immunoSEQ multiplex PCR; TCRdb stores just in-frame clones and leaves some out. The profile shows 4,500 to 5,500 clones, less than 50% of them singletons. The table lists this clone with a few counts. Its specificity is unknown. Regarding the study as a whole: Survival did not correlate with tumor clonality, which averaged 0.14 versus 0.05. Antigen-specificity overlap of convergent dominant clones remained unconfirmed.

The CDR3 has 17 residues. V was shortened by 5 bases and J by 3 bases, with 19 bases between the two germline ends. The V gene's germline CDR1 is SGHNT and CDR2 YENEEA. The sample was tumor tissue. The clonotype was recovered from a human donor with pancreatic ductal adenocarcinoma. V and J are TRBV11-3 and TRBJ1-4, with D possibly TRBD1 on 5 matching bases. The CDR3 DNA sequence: TGTGCCAGCAGCCGCGCCGTTCAGGGAAGGTCTAATGAAAAACTGTTTTTT. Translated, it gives CASSRAVQGRSNEKLFF.